Below, one TCR beta chain is given with its context. Its binding antigen is unknown. The sample holds no much larger clone one base away, and base qualities are not on file. Enrolling through a virtual design, the prospective study's participants ranged in age from roughly 18 to 90 years and lived across more than 20 United States geographic areas. In the prospective study, cohorts were assigned on the basis of participant-reported clinical history obtained from a screening survey and a study questionnaire. Recovered participants in ImmuneRACE Cohort 3 were defined by two consecutive negative NP/OP PCR tests, clearance by a healthcare professional, or resolution of symptoms. Each participant in the prospective study had whole blood, serum and a nasopharyngeal or oropharyngeal swab collected by mobile phlebotomists. Participants in the prospective study had the option to provide additional blood draws and questionnaires over a roughly two-month period. Before DNA extraction, blood samples from the prospective study were shipped at room temperature or frozen.

The record originates from a study of blood T cell repertoires in COVID-19 (dated by TCRdb to the early 2020s). Some background on the complete study: Samples from collaborators originated in the United States, Italy and Spain and spanned both the acute and convalescent phases of COVID-19. Samples came from the ongoing ImmuneRACE study (first 160 participants) plus 1,254 subjects from 6 global collaborators. The sample metadata nearly always contained a de-identified subject ID, COVID-19 status, age in years and sex. The material from the prospective study consisted of cDNA or gDNA derived from T cells, B-cell-depleted T cells, or PBMCs. The repertoires were released in a freely available public database meant as a resource for research on the immune response to SARS-CoV-2. The dataset comprised deeply sampled blood TCRbeta repertoires from subjects exposed to, actively infected with, or recovered from COVID-19. Where available, HLA class I and class II types were obtained from metadata supplied by the sample provider rather than from assay-based typing. Study-wide conclusions, independent of this receptor: Clinical and demographic metadata were provided uncurated, with the amount varying by source and participant.

From the cysteine through the phenylalanine, the CDR3 covers 15 amino acids. Kept here is only the CDR3 DNA, which spans 45 bases and is read in frame from base 1. CDR1 and CDR2 (SGHNT, YYREEE) derive from the germline V gene (reference sequence). At the junction V is shortened by 2 bases and J by 5 bases, with 13 bases in between. TCRbeta CDR3 regions were amplified from genomic DNA using the immunoSEQ Assay, a bias-controlled multiplex PCR. The authors' pipeline ran thus. Within the assay, amplification of reference gene primers was used to estimate how many nucleated cells each sample contained. To quantify the absolute abundance of each unique TCRbeta CDR3 rearrangement, sequence reads were collapsed and filtered. Productive Simpson clonality was computed per sample as the square root of Simpson's diversity index over productive rearrangements. Imported from immuneACCESS, the table was reduced by TCRdb to in-frame sequences with V and J called. These copies leave out some clones; in studies compared against another copy, an unresolved V gene accounts for under half, and the cause of the remainder is not known. V, J and clone size were drawn from that table, and D and trimming were deduced from the DNA. Within this sample are about 170,000 clones, with roughly four fifths of them counted one time only. The ten largest clones take up roughly 12% of the sample.

The sample consisted of PBMCs or T cells enriched from blood (not recorded which). The receptor's source is a man between 45 and 60 years old who had recovered from COVID-19. The rearranged chain carries TRBV5-4 and TRBJ2-2; D gene: possibly TRBD1, on 5 matching bases. The CDR3 region reads CASSFRQLGTGELFF. The nucleotides are TGTGCCAGCAGCTTTCGACAGCTTGGTACCGGGGAGCTGTTTTTT.